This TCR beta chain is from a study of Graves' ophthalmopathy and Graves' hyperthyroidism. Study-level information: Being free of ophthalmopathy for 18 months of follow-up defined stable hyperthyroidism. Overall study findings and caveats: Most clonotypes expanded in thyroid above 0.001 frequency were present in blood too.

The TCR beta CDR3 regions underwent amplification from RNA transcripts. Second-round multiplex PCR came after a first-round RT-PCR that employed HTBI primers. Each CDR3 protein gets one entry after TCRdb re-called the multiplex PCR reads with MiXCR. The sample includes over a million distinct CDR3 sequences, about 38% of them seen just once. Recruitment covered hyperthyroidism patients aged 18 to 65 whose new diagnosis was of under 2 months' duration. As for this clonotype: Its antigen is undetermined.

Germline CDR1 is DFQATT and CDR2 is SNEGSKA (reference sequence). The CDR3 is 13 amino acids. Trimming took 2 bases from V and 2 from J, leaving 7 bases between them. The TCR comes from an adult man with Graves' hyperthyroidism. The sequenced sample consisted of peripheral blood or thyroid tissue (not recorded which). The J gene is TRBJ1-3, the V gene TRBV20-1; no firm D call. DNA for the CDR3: TGCAGTGCTAGACAGCCTGCTGGAAACACCATATATTTT. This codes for CSARQPAGNTIYF.